Presented here are 18 T cell receptor beta chains from one specimen sequenced in a study of blood T cell repertoires in COVID-19. Method: immunoSEQ multiplex PCR; TCRdb's copy keeps in-frame clones and lacks some. The top ten hold approximately 8% of the sample, which has roughly 150,000 clones, approximately 80% seen once. What was sequenced was peripheral blood. Source of these receptors: a woman older than 75 with COVID-19, enrolled during active disease.

V and J are TRBV5-1 and TRBJ1-4; D ambiguous. Germline V gives CDR1 SGHRS, CDR2 YFSETQ. This CDR3 comprises 14 residues. Trimming removed 2 bases at V and 2 bases at J, with 7 bases between. CDR3 sequence: CASSFGGTNEKLFF. As DNA, the CDR3 is TGCGCCAGCAGCTTCGGAGGGACTAATGAAAAACTGTTTTTT.

V and J are TRBV4-1 and TRBJ1-2; D gene ambiguous. The CDR3 contains 15 residues. The germline V gene encodes CDR1 MGHRA and CDR2 YSYEKL. V dropped 1 base and J dropped 0 bases, with 9 bases sitting between them. For the CDR3, the DNA is TGCGCCAGCAGCCAAGGGGAGGCTTCTAACTATGGCTACACCTTC. This encodes CASSQGEASNYGYTF.

CDR3 protein: CASSRGGTLNTEAFF. The CDR3 DNA reads as TGTGCCAGCAGTAGGGGGGGGACTCTGAACACTGAAGCTTTCTTT. This chain links TRBV6-5 with TRBJ1-1; D may be TRBD1 (6 bases). Germline-derived CDR1 and CDR2 are MNHEY and SVGAGI. With 5 bases removed from V and 0 bases from J, the gap between germline ends came to 13 bases. The CDR3 is made up of 15 amino acids.

The chain combines TRBV9 with TRBJ2-7; D gene uncertain. This CDR3 has 10 amino acids. Germline V gene sequence: CDR1 SGDLS, CDR2 YYNGEE. Trimming left V 7 bases short and J 11 bases short, with 13 bases between. The DNA of the CDR3 is TGTGCCAGCCGCCTTTCTAATGAGTACTTC. Translated: CASRLSNEYF.

The V and J genes are TRBV29-1 and TRBJ2-1; D not certain. Germline lookup yields CDR1 SQVTM and CDR2 ANQGSEA. V was cut by 4 bases and J by 4 bases, with 8 bases left in between. The CDR3 covers 12 residues. The CDR3 DNA is TGCAGCGTTGTCCCCACTTACAATGAGCAGTTCTTC. This gives the protein CSVVPTYNEQFF.

The rearrangement joins TRBV24-1 to TRBJ2-2; D is ambiguous. Trimming took 2 bases from V and 0 from J, leaving 9 bases between them. CDR3 length equals 16 residues. Germline V gives CDR1 KGHDR, CDR2 SFDVKD. DNA for the CDR3: TGTGCCACCAGTGATTCGCGAGCCCCGAACACCGGGGAGCTGTTTTTT. It yields the protein CATSDSRAPNTGELFF.

This chain uses TRBV4-1 with TRBJ2-3, with 8 bases lining up with TRBD1. Germline V gives CDR1 MGHRA, CDR2 YSYEKL. The CDR3 spans 16 residues. V lost 4 bases and J lost 2; bases outside the gene matches: 8. The CDR3 coding sequence is TGCGCCAGCAGCCGCGCCGGACAGGGCGTCACAGATACGCAGTATTTT. Its translation is CASSRAGQGVTDTQYF.

This sequence joins TRBV5-1 and TRBJ2-3; 7 bases are shared with TRBD2. CDR3 length: 15 amino acids. Germline V gene lookup returns CDR1 SGHRS and CDR2 YFSETQ. V lost 4 bases, J lost 0 bases, and 5 bases stayed unmatched. DNA of the CDR3: TGCGCCAGCAGCCCGAACGGGGGGAGCACAGATACGCAGTATTTT. Its protein is CASSPNGGSTDTQYF.

The chain is built from TRBV7-3 and TRBJ2-4; 10 bases match TRBD1. Losses at the gene ends were 3 bases for V and 8 bases for J; bases not matched to a gene: 1. There are 13 residues in the CDR3. Germline CDR1 is SGHTA and CDR2 is FQGTGA. The DNA of the CDR3 is TGTGCCAGCAGCTTCGGACAGGGGGACATTCAGTACTTC. This gives the protein CASSFGQGDIQYF.

This rearrangement joins TRBV2 to TRBJ1-2; 8 positions agree with TRBD1. Losses at the gene ends were 1 base for V and 8 bases for J; bases not matched to a gene: 9. The germline V gene encodes CDR1 SNHLY and CDR2 FYNNEI. There are 15 residues in the CDR3. CDR3 coding DNA: TGTGCCAGCAGTGAAGGGGGGCAGGGGGCTTCGGGCTACACCTTC. It is translated as CASSEGGQGASGYTF.

This chain joins TRBV3-1 (or the pseudogene TRBV3-2) and TRBJ1-2; the D is unclear. The CDR3 is 14 residues long. Between the trimmed V and J ends, which lost 0 bases and 3 bases, there was a span of 8 bases. Per germline, CDR1 LGHDT and CDR2 YNNKEL (reference sequence). CDR3 sequence (DNA): TGTGCCAGCAGCCAAGATCTCAGTTACTATGGCTACACCTTC. Protein product: CASSQDLSYYGYTF.

The J gene is TRBJ1-2, the V gene TRBV29-1; D is uncertain. The CDR3 runs 12 residues. CDR1 is SQVTM and CDR2 is ANQGSEA in the germline V gene. The V end lost 8 bases, the J end lost 1 base, and 11 bases lay between the germline ends. The chain's CDR3 is CSSLSGNYGYTF. In nucleotides, the CDR3 is TGCAGCTCCTTGAGCGGTAACTATGGCTACACCTTC. The whole variable domain, remainder taken from reference TRBV29-1 and TRBJ1-2, is SAVISQKPSRDICQRGTSLTIQCQVDSQVTMMFWYRQQPGQSLTLIATANQGSEATYESGFVIDKFPISRPNLTFSTLTVSNMSPEDSSIYLCSSLSGNYGYTFGSGTRLTVV.

The chain combines TRBV28 with TRBJ2-3; D perhaps matches TRBD1 (5 bases). There are 16 residues in the CDR3. Germline V gives CDR1 MDHEN, CDR2 SYDVKM. Trimming took 3 bases from V and 0 from J, leaving 13 bases between them. CDR3 DNA sequence: TGTGCCAGCAGTTTCCAGGGTGGGTTGAGCACAGATACGCAGTATTTT. Its protein product is CASSFQGGLSTDTQYF.

The V and J genes are TRBV2 and TRBJ2-5, with 8 bases that match TRBD1. The CDR3 sequence is 14 residues long. J was trimmed by 3 bases and V by 6 bases; bases with no gene match: 6. Germline V gene data show CDR1 as SNHLY and CDR2 as FYNNEI. The CDR3 loop is CASSARGREETQYF. The CDR3, as DNA: TGTGCCAGCAGCGCCAGGGGGCGGGAAGAGACCCAGTACTTC.

CDR3 residues: CASSVGLDSDTQYF. The CDR3 DNA follows: TGTGCCAGCAGCGTAGGTTTAGACTCAGATACGCAGTATTTT. The chain is built from TRBV9 and TRBJ2-3, with D unresolved. This CDR3 is 14 amino acids long. Germline V gene lookup returns CDR1 SGDLS and CDR2 YYNGEE. The V end lost 0 bases, the J end lost 4 bases, and 9 bases lay between the germline ends.

The chain links TRBV3-1 (or the pseudogene TRBV3-2) to TRBJ2-6; D may be TRBD1 (6 bases). This CDR3 comprises 17 residues. Per the germline V gene, CDR1 is LGHDT and CDR2 is YNNKEL (reference sequence). Between the trimmed V and J ends, which lost 4 bases and 0 bases, there was a span of 13 bases. The CDR3, as DNA: TGTGCCAGCAGCCTCCGGACAGCTAACTCTGGGGCCAACGTCCTGACTTTC. Amino acids: CASSLRTANSGANVLTF.

V is TRBV9 and J is TRBJ2-1, with 8 bases lining up with TRBD2. After removal of 3 bases from V and 0 bases from J, the junction contained 5 bases not matched to a gene. Germline V lookup: CDR1 SGDLS, CDR2 YYNGEE. This CDR3 has 16 residues. CDR3 residues: CASSALSGSSYNEQFF. CDR3 coding DNA: TGTGCCAGCAGCGCTCTCAGCGGGAGCTCCTACAATGAGCAGTTCTTC.

This clone was seen more than once but under ten times. The chain joins TRBV29-1 to TRBJ2-1, with TRBD1 matching 10 bases. The CDR3 is made up of 13 amino acids. V gave up 7 bases and J gave up 3 bases; unmatched junction bases: 3. CDR1 and CDR2 (germline): SQVTM, ANQGSEA. CDR3 DNA sequence: TGCAGCGGTCGGACAGGGGGCTACAATGAGCAGTTCTTC. Amino acids: CSGRTGGYNEQFF.